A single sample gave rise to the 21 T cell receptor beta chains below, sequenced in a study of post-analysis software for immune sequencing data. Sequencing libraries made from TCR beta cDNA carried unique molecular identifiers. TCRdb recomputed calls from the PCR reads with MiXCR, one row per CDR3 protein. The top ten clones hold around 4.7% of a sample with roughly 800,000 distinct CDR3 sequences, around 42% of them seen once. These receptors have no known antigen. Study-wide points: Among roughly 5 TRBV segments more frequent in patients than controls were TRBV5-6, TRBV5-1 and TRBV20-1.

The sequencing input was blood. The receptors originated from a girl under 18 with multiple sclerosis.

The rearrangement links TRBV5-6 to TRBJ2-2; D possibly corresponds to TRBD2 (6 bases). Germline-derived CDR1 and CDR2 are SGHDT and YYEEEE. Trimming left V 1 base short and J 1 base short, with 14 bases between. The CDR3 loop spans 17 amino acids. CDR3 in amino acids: CASSLFMWRENTGELFF. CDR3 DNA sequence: TGTGCCAGCAGCTTGTTTATGTGGCGGGAGAACACCGGGGAGCTGTTTTTT.

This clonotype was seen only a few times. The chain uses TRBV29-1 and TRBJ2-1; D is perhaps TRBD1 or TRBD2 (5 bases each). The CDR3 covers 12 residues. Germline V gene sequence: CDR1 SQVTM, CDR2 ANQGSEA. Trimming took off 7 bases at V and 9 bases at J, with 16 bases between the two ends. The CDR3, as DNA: TGCAGCGGAGCCGGTTTTGGGGGTGAGCAGTTCTTC. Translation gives CSGAGFGGEQFF.

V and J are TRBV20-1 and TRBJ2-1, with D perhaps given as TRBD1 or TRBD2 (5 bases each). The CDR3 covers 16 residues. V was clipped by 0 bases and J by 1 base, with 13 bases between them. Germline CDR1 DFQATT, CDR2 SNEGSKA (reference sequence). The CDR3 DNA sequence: TGCAGTGCTAGAGATCTGGGGGAGAGATCCTACAATGAGCAGTTCTTC. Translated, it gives CSARDLGERSYNEQFF.

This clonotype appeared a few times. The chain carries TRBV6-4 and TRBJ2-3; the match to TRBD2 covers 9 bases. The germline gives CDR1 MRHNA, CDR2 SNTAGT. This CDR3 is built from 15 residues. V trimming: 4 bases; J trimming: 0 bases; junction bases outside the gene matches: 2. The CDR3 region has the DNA TGTGCCAGCAGTGGCGGGACTAGCAGCACAGATACGCAGTATTTT. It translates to CASSGGTSSTDTQYF.

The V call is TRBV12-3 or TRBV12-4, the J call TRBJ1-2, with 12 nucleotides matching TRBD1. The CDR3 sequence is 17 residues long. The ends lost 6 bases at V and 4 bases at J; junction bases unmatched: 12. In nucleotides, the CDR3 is TGTGCCAGCAGCCCCTGGGACAGGGGGCCGCCCATCTATGGCTACACCTTC. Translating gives CASSPWDRGPPIYGYTF.

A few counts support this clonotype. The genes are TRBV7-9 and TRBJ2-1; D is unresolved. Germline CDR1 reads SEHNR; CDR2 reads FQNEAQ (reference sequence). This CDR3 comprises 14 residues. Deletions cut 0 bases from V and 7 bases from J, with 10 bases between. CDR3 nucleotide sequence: TGTGCCAGCAGCTTAGCGCGAAGCCTAAATGAGCAGTTCTTC. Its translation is CASSLARSLNEQFF. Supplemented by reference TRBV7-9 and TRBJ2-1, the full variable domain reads DTGVSQNPRHKITKRGQNVTFRCDPISEHNRLYWYRQTLGQGPEFLTYFQNEAQLEKSRLLSDRFSAERPKGSFSTLEIQRTEQGDSAMYLCASSLARSLNEQFFGPGTRLTVL.

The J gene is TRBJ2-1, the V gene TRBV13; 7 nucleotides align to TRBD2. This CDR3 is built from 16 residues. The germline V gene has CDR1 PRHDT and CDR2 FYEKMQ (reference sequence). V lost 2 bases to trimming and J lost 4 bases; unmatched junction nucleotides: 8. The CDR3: CASSLYRTSDYNEQFF. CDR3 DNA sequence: TGTGCCAGCAGCTTATATCGAACTAGCGATTACAATGAGCAGTTCTTC.

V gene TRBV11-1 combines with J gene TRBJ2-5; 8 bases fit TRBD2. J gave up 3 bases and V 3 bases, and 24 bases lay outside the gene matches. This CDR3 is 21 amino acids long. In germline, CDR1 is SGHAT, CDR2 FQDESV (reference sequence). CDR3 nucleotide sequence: TGTGCCAGCAGCTTTTTCCCCGGGGCTCCTATAGCGGGACCTTGGGAAGAGACCCAGTACTTC. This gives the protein CASSFFPGAPIAGPWEETQYF.

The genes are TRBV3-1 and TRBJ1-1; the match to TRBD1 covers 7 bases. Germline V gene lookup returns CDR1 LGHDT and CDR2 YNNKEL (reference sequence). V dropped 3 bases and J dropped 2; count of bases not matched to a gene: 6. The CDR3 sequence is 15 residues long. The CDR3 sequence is CASSHPGQTNTEAFF. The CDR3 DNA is TGTGCCAGCAGCCACCCGGGACAGACAAACACTGAAGCTTTCTTT.

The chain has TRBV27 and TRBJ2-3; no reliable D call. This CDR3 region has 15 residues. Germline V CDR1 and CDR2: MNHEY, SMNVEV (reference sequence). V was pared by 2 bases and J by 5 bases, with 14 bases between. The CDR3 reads CASSLTRVYGDTQYF. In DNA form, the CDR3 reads TGTGCCAGCAGTTTAACTCGGGTTTACGGAGATACGCAGTATTTT.

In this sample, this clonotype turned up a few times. CDR3 nucleotide sequence: TGTGCCAGCAGCAAGGCTCGGGAGGGCCTTCCGTTCCAAGAGACCCAGTACTTC. Amino acid sequence: CASSKAREGLPFQETQYF. The rearrangement uses TRBV21-1 and TRBJ2-5; the listed D gene, TRBD2, was not tested against the DNA. TRBV21-1 is noted as a pseudogene. The CDR3 extends over 18 amino acids.

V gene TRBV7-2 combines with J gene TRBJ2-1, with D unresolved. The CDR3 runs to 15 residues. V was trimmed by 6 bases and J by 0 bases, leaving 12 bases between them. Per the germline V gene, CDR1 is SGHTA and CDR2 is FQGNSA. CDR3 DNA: TGTGCCAGCAGTCCGATTCGGCACTCCTACAATGAGCAGTTCTTC. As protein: CASSPIRHSYNEQFF.

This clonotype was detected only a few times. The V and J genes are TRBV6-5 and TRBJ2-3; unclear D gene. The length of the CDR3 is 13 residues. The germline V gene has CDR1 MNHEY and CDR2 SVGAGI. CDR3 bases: TGTGCTGCCGGATTGCCTAGCACAGATACGCAGTATTTT. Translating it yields CAAGLPSTDTQYF.

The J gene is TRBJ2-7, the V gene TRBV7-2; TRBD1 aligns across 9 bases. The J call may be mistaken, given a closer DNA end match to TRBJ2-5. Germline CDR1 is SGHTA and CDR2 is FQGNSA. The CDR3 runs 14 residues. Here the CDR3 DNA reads TGTGCCAGCAGCTTTCCCGACAGGGGGGAGACCCAGTACTTC. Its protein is CASSFPDRGETQYF.

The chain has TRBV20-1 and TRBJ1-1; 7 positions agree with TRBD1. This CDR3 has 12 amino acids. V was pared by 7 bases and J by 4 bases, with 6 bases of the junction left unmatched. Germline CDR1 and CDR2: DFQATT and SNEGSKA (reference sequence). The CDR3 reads CSGQGWATEAFF. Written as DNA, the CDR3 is TGCAGTGGACAGGGCTGGGCCACTGAAGCTTTCTTT.

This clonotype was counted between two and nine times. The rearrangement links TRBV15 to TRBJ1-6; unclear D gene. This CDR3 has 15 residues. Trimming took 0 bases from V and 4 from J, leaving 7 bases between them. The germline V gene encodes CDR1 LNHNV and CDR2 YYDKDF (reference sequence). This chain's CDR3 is CATSREEKYNSPLHF. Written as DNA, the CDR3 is TGTGCCACCAGCAGAGAGGAGAAGTATAATTCACCCCTCCACTTT.

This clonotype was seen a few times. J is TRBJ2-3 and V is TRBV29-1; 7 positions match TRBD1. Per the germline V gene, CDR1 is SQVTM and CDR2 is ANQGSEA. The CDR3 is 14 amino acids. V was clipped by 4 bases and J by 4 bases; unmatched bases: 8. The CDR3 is CSVGVRGRADTQYF. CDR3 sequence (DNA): TGCAGCGTTGGGGTTAGGGGGCGAGCAGATACGCAGTATTTT.

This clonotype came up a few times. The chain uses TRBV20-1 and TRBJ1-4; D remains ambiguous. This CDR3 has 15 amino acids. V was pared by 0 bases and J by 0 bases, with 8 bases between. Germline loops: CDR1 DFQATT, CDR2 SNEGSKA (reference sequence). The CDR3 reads CSARDPLATNEKLFF. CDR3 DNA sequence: TGCAGTGCTAGAGATCCACTTGCAACTAATGAAAAACTGTTTTTT.

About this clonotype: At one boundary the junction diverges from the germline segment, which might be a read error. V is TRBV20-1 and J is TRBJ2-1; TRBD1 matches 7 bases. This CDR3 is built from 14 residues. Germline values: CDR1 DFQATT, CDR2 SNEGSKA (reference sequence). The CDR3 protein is CSALDREVYDEQFF. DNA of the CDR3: TGCAGTGCTCTCGACAGGGAAGTCTACGATGAGCAGTTCTTC.

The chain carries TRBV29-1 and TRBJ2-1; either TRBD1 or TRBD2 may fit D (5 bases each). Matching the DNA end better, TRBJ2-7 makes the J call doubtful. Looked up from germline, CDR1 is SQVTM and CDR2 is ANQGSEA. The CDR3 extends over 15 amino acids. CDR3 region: CSVEEGEGAYNEQYF. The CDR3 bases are TGCAGCGTTGAAGAGGGAGAAGGGGCCTACAATGAGCAGTACTTC.

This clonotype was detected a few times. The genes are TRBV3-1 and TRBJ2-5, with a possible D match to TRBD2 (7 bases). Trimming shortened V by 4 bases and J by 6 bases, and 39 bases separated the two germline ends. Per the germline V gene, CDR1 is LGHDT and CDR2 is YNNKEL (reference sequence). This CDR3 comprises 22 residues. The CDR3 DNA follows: TGTGCCAGCAGCCGCGAACCGACTAGCTTTCCCCTTAAACTCCTTACAGGGAAGACCCAGTACTTC. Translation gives CASSREPTSFPLKLLTGKTQYF.